These 3 T cell receptor beta chains were sequenced from one sample in a study of cytotoxic CD8 clonotypes in ibrutinib-treated CLL. This table comes from immunoSEQ multiplex PCR, and its TCRdb copy is limited to in-frame clones, with some not included. The data show approximately 350,000 clones, with roughly 67% seen just once and 5% to 6.5% held by the top ten. Sequencing used PBMCs, obtained after 36 months of ibrutinib treatment. These receptors were taken from a human donor with chronic lymphocytic leukemia.

The chain employs TRBV29-1 and TRBJ2-6; the D call may be TRBD1 or TRBD2 (6 bases each). This CDR3 has 16 amino acids. The germline V gene has CDR1 SQVTM and CDR2 ANQGSEA. The germline V and J ends were trimmed by 6 bases and 5 bases, with 20 bases remaining between them. The CDR3 DNA sequence: TGCAGCGTCACGACTGGCAAGGGGGACTGGGCCAACGTCCTGACTTTC. Encoded protein: CSVTTGKGDWANVLTF. Full variable domain (missing parts from reference TRBV29-1 and TRBJ2-6): SAVISQKPSRDICQRGTSLTIQCQVDSQVTMMFWYRQQPGQSLTLIATANQGSEATYESGFVIDKFPISRPNLTFSTLTVSNMSPEDSSIYLCSVTTGKGDWANVLTFGAGSRLTVL.

V gene TRBV29-1 combines with J gene TRBJ1-2, with D possibly being TRBD1 (6 bases). The germline gives CDR1 SQVTM, CDR2 ANQGSEA. The CDR3 is 13 residues long. V lost 6 bases to trimming and J lost 5 bases, with 16 bases between them. Here the CDR3 DNA reads TGCAGCGTGAAATCGGGGCAGGGGTATGGCTACACCTTC. Translation: CSVKSGQGYGYTF.

The chain has TRBV19 and TRBJ1-4; D perhaps matches TRBD1 (5 bases). The germline V gene encodes CDR1 LNHDA and CDR2 SQIVND (reference sequence). V was trimmed by 6 bases and J by 3 bases, leaving 11 bases between them. The CDR3 covers 14 residues. The CDR3 reads CASRKGLPNEKLFF. For the CDR3, the DNA is TGTGCCAGTAGAAAGGGGTTGCCTAATGAAAAACTGTTTTTT.